Below, 27 T cell receptor beta chains from the same sample are listed, as sequenced in a study of early T cells in non-severe SARS-CoV-2 infection. In TCRdb, the 5' RACE reads were re-called with MiXCR into one record per CDR3 protein. Altogether about 54,000 distinct CDR3 sequences are present, under 8.5% being singletons, with the ten largest covering more than 5%. Sample: whole blood, taken at baseline. The receptors come from an adult who was a healthcare worker with PCR-confirmed SARS-CoV-2 infection or an uninfected control (not recorded which).

This clonotype was seen ten or more times. The gene calls are TRBV7-2 and TRBJ2-7; D remains ambiguous. Germline assignment: CDR1 SGHTA and CDR2 FQGNSA. This CDR3 contains 13 residues. V gave up 8 bases and J gave up 0 bases, with 11 bases separating them. The chain's CDR3 is CASSVGYSYEQYF. For the CDR3, the DNA is TGTGCCAGCTCTGTGGGGTACTCCTACGAGCAGTACTTC.

This clonotype was recorded many times. The rearrangement uses TRBV20-1 and TRBJ2-2, with 8 bases fitting TRBD1. Trimming cost V 3 bases and J 0 bases; bases outside gene matches: 9. This CDR3 is built from 17 residues. Germline CDR1 DFQATT, CDR2 SNEGSKA (reference sequence). CDR3 sequence (DNA): TGCAGTGCTAGCGTCGCCCGGACAGGGCCGAACACCGGGGAGCTGTTTTTT. It yields the protein CSASVARTGPNTGELFF.

There are a few counts of this clonotype. V gene TRBV20-1 combines with J gene TRBJ1-1; D is unclear. Deletions cut 6 bases from V and 10 bases from J, with 18 bases between. Germline CDR1 reads DFQATT; CDR2 reads SNEGSKA (reference sequence). The CDR3 consists of 12 residues. The CDR3, as DNA: TGCAGTGCAACTGAAACAGACCGGGCAGCTTTCTTT. Residues: CSATETDRAAFF.

There are many counts of this clonotype. V usage is TRBV6-6 and J usage is TRBJ2-3; D might be TRBD2 (5 bases). This CDR3 is built from 16 residues. Germline V lookup: CDR1 MNHNY, CDR2 SVGAGI (reference sequence). V lost 7 bases and J 3 bases, leaving 20 bases between the germline ends. CDR3 in amino acids: CASTELGSGLTDTQYF. The CDR3 region has the DNA TGTGCCAGCACCGAACTTGGCAGCGGTCTTACAGATACGCAGTATTTT.

The rearrangement joins TRBV6-1 to TRBJ2-7; D possibly corresponds to TRBD1 (5 bases). V lost 6 bases and J 3 bases, leaving 15 bases between the germline ends. The CDR3 extends over 14 amino acids. The germline CDR1 and CDR2 sequences are MNHNS and SASEGT. CDR3 in DNA: TGTGCCAGCAGCCTTACAGGTCCCCTCTACGAGCAGTACTTC. Translated: CASSLTGPLYEQYF.

This clonotype has ten or more counts. The chain recombines TRBV28 with TRBJ2-4; 9 bases fit TRBD2. The CDR3 loop spans 18 amino acids. V was clipped by 1 base and J by 0 bases; unmatched bases: 7. CDR1 is MDHEN, CDR2 SYDVKM, per germline. CDR3 sequence reads: CASSLLAGGPLAKNIQYF. CDR3 coding DNA: TGTGCCAGCAGTTTATTGGCGGGGGGGCCGTTAGCCAAAAACATTCAGTACTTC.

This clonotype was picked up many times. The V gene is TRBV7-6, the J gene TRBJ2-3; D remains unclear. Germline V gene lookup returns CDR1 SGHVS and CDR2 FNYEAQ. This CDR3 spans 12 amino acids. Trimming pared 1 base from V and 6 bases from J, leaving 5 bases between. The CDR3, as DNA: TGTGCCAGCAGCTTAGGCGCGGATACGCAGTATTTT. Translated, it gives CASSLGADTQYF. Filled out from reference TRBV7-6 and TRBJ2-3, the complete variable domain reads GAGVSQSPRYKVTKRGQDVALRCDPISGHVSLYWYRQALGQGPEFLTYFNYEAQQDKSGLPNDRFSAERPEGSISTLTIQRTEQRDSAMYRCASSLGADTQYFGPGTRLTVL.

The rearrangement joins TRBV14 to TRBJ1-1; a weak D match, TRBD1 (5 bases). CDR1 and CDR2 (germline): SGHDN, FVKESK. Trimming cost V 0 bases and J 8 bases, with 7 bases left between them. This CDR3 is built from 12 residues. For the CDR3, the DNA is TGTGCCAGCAGCCAAGATCCAGGGGAAGCTTTCTTT. Its protein is CASSQDPGEAFF.

The table lists this clonotype with a few counts. The V gene is TRBV11-3, the J gene TRBJ2-4; D perhaps matches TRBD2 (6 bases). The CDR3 spans 13 residues. CDR1 SGHNT and CDR2 YENEEA come from the germline V gene. Trimming pared 3 bases from V and 6 bases from J, leaving 9 bases between. The DNA of the CDR3 is TGTGCCAGCAGCTTTACAGCGGGAAACATTCAGTACTTC. As protein: CASSFTAGNIQYF.

Of note for this clonotype: A junction boundary mismatches the germline segment, possibly from a read error. V and J are TRBV4-2 and TRBJ1-5; D may be TRBD1 (5 bases). The V gene's germline CDR1 is LGHNA and CDR2 YNFKEQ. The CDR3 contains 13 residues. The CDR3 is CASSPGWNRPQHF. For the CDR3, the DNA is TGTGCCAGCAGCCCAGGGTGGAATCGGCCCCAGCATTTT.

In its sample, this clonotype was seen many times. V is TRBV12-3 or TRBV12-4 and J is TRBJ2-7; possible D gene TRBD2, 6 bases. The CDR3 is made up of 15 amino acids. V was cut by 4 bases and J by 2 bases, with 15 bases left in between. CDR3 sequence reads: CASSSSGRLTYEQYF. The CDR3 DNA is TGTGCCAGCAGTTCCTCAGGGAGGTTAACCTACGAGCAGTACTTC.

This clonotype showed up just a few times. The V and J genes are TRBV29-1 and TRBJ2-3, with D perhaps being TRBD1 or TRBD2 (5 bases each). CDR3 length: 14 residues. V lost 6 bases and J 6 bases, leaving 19 bases between the germline ends. Germline CDR1 is SQVTM and CDR2 is ANQGSEA. In DNA form, the CDR3 reads TGCAGCGTAGCTACCGGGACGGCGAGTGATACGCAGTATTTT. It yields the protein CSVATGTASDTQYF.

This clonotype was detected a few times. V is TRBV29-1 and J is TRBJ2-6; no clear D. V lost 7 bases and J 0 bases, leaving 10 bases between the germline ends. Germline loops: CDR1 SQVTM, CDR2 ANQGSEA. The CDR3 is made up of 14 amino acids. The CDR3 DNA reads TGCAGCGCCCAGGTTGACTCTGGGGCCAACGTCCTGACTTTC. It yields the protein CSAQVDSGANVLTF. Together with reference TRBV29-1 and TRBJ2-6, the CDR3 gives the full variable domain: SAVISQKPSRDICQRGTSLTIQCQVDSQVTMMFWYRQQPGQSLTLIATANQGSEATYESGFVIDKFPISRPNLTFSTLTVSNMSPEDSSIYLCSAQVDSGANVLTFGAGSRLTVL.

V is TRBV4-1 and J is TRBJ2-1, with no clear D. V was trimmed by 0 bases and J by 4 bases, leaving 10 bases between them. Germline loops: CDR1 MGHRA, CDR2 YSYEKL. The CDR3 covers 15 residues. The CDR3 reads CASSQDILLYNEQFF. The CDR3 DNA is TGCGCCAGCAGCCAAGACATTCTCCTTTACAATGAGCAGTTCTTC.

This clonotype was recorded at least ten times. The chain is built from TRBV11-3 and TRBJ2-3; TRBD2 might be the D (6 bases). From germline, CDR1 is SGHNT and CDR2 YENEEA. The CDR3 consists of 15 residues. V was shortened by 3 bases and J by 2 bases, with 12 bases between the two germline ends. Here the CDR3 reads CASSFDGGATDTQYF. CDR3 nucleotides: TGTGCCAGCAGCTTCGACGGGGGAGCCACAGATACGCAGTATTTT. The full variable domain, its missing parts supplied by reference TRBV11-3 and TRBJ2-3, is EAGVVQSPRYKIIEKKQPVAFWCNPISGHNTLYWYLQNLGQGPELLIRYENEEAVDDSQLPKDRFSAERLKGVDSTLKIQPAELGDSAVYLCASSFDGGATDTQYFGPGTRLTVL.

This clonotype was observed many times. The chain joins TRBV20-1 to TRBJ2-7, with D unclear. V was trimmed by 6 bases and J by 2 bases, leaving 11 bases between them. The CDR3 contains 12 residues. Per the germline V gene, CDR1 is DFQATT and CDR2 is SNEGSKA (reference sequence). The CDR3 region has the DNA TGCAGTGCCCCCGGCGTCACCTACGAGCAGTACTTC. Its translation: CSAPGVTYEQYF.

This clonotype was counted many times. The gene calls are TRBV7-8 and TRBJ2-5, with 9 bases lining up with TRBD2. Per germline, CDR1 SGHVS and CDR2 FQNEAQ. The CDR3 spans 16 residues. V was pared by 4 bases and J by 4 bases, with 10 bases of the junction left unmatched. The chain's CDR3 is CASSYSSAGGLETQYF. Written as DNA, the CDR3 is TGTGCCAGCAGCTATTCTTCAGCGGGGGGATTAGAGACCCAGTACTTC.

A few counts support this clonotype. The chain recombines TRBV6-2 or TRBV6-3 with TRBJ2-1, with TRBD2 identical over 10 bases. The CDR3 has 16 amino acids. Germline V gene lookup returns CDR1 MNHEY and CDR2 SVGEGT. With 2 bases clipped from V and 8 bases from J, the junction kept 9 bases outside the gene matches. The chain's CDR3 is CASSYLGLAGDDEQFF. The CDR3 region has the DNA TGTGCCAGCAGTTACCTCGGCCTAGCGGGGGATGATGAGCAGTTCTTC.

As for this clonotype: Being one base from a much bigger clone, this may be a read error. This chain uses TRBV27 with TRBJ2-5; 8 bases fit TRBD1. The CDR3 extends over 14 amino acids. Germline V gene lookup returns CDR1 MNHEY and CDR2 SMNVEV (reference sequence). CDR3 sequence: CVSSPWTGSETQYF. The CDR3 region has the DNA TGTGTCAGCAGTCCCTGGACAGGGTCGGAGACCCAGTACTTC.

This clonotype was counted ten times or more. The V gene is TRBV7-9, the J gene TRBJ2-7; a possible D gene is TRBD2 (6 bases). This CDR3 is built from 15 residues. V was cut by 3 bases and J by 4 bases, with 16 bases left in between. The germline CDR1 and CDR2 sequences are SEHNR and FQNEAQ (reference sequence). The CDR3 sequence: CASSFRDRGTYEQYF. The CDR3 region has the DNA TGTGCCAGCAGCTTCCGGGACCGGGGGACGTACGAGCAGTACTTC.

Note on this clonotype: Being one base from a much bigger clone, this may be a read error. Lacking the conserved final phenylalanine or tryptophan, this CDR3 likely reflects a read error. This chain connects TRBV7-9 to TRBJ2-7, with D hard to call. In germline, CDR1 is SEHNR, CDR2 FQNEAQ (reference sequence). With 6 bases removed from V and 7 bases from J, the gap between germline ends came to 10 bases. CDR3 length: 11 residues. The CDR3 is CASRSTLEQYI. The DNA of the CDR3 is TGTGCCAGCAGGTCTACTCTGGAGCAGTACATC.

The V call is TRBV9, the J call TRBJ2-3; D is possibly TRBD2 (5 bases). The CDR3 totals 16 residues. The germline V and J ends were trimmed by 3 bases and 0 bases, with 14 bases remaining between them. Germline V gives CDR1 SGDLS, CDR2 YYNGEE. CDR3 sequence reads: CASSDDPAGSTDTQYF. In DNA, the CDR3 is TGTGCCAGCAGCGATGACCCGGCGGGTAGCACAGATACGCAGTATTTT.

The V call is TRBV7-6, the J call TRBJ2-7, with TRBD2 as a possible D gene (5 bases). CDR1 is SGHVS and CDR2 is FNYEAQ in the germline V gene. The V gene lost 8 bases and the J gene lost 7 bases, with 21 bases spanning the gap. The CDR3 extends over 14 amino acids. DNA for the CDR3: TGTGCCAGCGCCCCGGGGTATACGACGGGGGAGCAGTACTTC. Amino acids: CASAPGYTTGEQYF.

This clonotype occurred a few times. The chain couples TRBV6-5 to TRBJ1-1; D uncertain. The CDR3 runs 15 residues. The germline V gene encodes CDR1 MNHEY and CDR2 SVGAGI. The ends were cut back, 0 bases at V and 0 bases at J, with 8 bases in the middle. CDR3 nucleotides: TGTGCCAGCAGTTACTCCCCGATCCTGAACACTGAAGCTTTCTTT. Translated: CASSYSPILNTEAFF.

The chain joins TRBV11-2 to TRBJ2-1, with a tentative D call TRBD2 (6 bases). Germline CDR1 SGHAT, CDR2 FQNNGV. Trimming left V 5 bases short and J 10 bases short, with 15 bases between. The CDR3 has 13 residues. The CDR3 spells CASSAGTVIEQFF. The CDR3, as DNA: TGTGCCAGCAGCGCCGGGACTGTGATAGAGCAGTTCTTC.

This clonotype was recorded a few times. This chain links TRBV7-2 with TRBJ2-3, with D uncertain. Per germline, CDR1 SGHTA and CDR2 FQGNSA. Trimming removed 2 bases at V and 8 bases at J, with 5 bases between. The CDR3 is 11 amino acids. The CDR3 coding sequence is TGTGCCAGCAGCTTAAGGTTTACGCAGTATTTT. Residues: CASSLRFTQYF.

This clonotype was counted many times. This sequence joins TRBV20-1 and TRBJ1-2; D ambiguous. V was trimmed by 6 bases and J by 3 bases, leaving 17 bases between them. This CDR3 spans 14 amino acids. The V gene's germline CDR1 is DFQATT and CDR2 SNEGSKA (reference sequence). The CDR3 loop is CSAAPIGLDYGYTF. Written as DNA, the CDR3 is TGCAGTGCCGCTCCGATCGGTCTTGACTATGGCTACACCTTC.